This passage covers 9 T cell receptor beta chains from one sample sequenced in a study of breast tumors, draining lymph nodes, adjacent tissues. The lymph nodes were axillary draining lymph nodes from breast cancer patients. MiXCR, applied by TCRdb to the multiplex PCR reads, yields one record per CDR3 protein. The sample lists about 230,000 distinct CDR3 sequences; about 30% were seen once. Sequencing was done on a sample of axillary lymph node tissue. These receptors were taken from a female donor with breast cancer. Some clones in this sample may be carry-over from other donors' samples.

The V call is TRBV11-3, the J call TRBJ2-3; a weak D match, TRBD1 (5 bases). The V gene lost 3 bases and the J gene lost 2 bases, with 12 bases spanning the gap. CDR1 is SGHNT and CDR2 is YENEEA in the germline V gene. This CDR3 is built from 15 residues. This CDR3 is CASSLRLGDTDTQYF. The CDR3, as DNA: TGTGCCAGCAGCTTGCGGCTAGGGGACACAGATACGCAGTATTTT. Full variable domain (rest looked up from reference TRBV11-3 and TRBJ2-3): EAGVVQSPRYKIIEKKQPVAFWCNPISGHNTLYWYLQNLGQGPELLIRYENEEAVDDSQLPKDRFSAERLKGVDSTLKIQPAELGDSAVYLCASSLRLGDTDTQYFGPGTRLTVL.

As to this clonotype: A much more abundant neighbour one base away suggests this may be a read error. The J gene is TRBJ2-6, the V gene TRBV6-1; weak D call: TRBD1 (5 bases). CDR1 and CDR2 from the germline V gene are MNHNS and SASEGT. This CDR3 has 15 amino acids. V lost 6 bases and J lost 5, with 14 bases in between. The CDR3 nucleotides are TGTGCCAGCAGCCTCAGGGCCGCTCGGGCCAACGTCCTGACTTTC. Amino acids: CASSLRAARANVLTF.

V usage is TRBV2 and J usage is TRBJ1-1, with 11 bases matching TRBD1. The CDR3 covers 16 residues. Germline CDR1 and CDR2: SNHLY and FYNNEI. V shed 6 bases, J shed 2 bases, and the junction held 8 bases outside the gene matches. The CDR3 DNA reads TGTGCCAGCAGCGCTGGGACAGGGGGACCTAACACTGAAGCTTTCTTT. As protein: CASSAGTGGPNTEAFF.

This clonotype was recorded at least ten times. This chain uses TRBV5-1 with TRBJ2-5, with 14 bases aligning to TRBD2. The CDR3 spans 14 residues. J was trimmed by 12 bases and V by 5 bases; bases with no gene match: 9. CDR1 is SGHRS and CDR2 is YFSETQ in the germline V gene. CDR3 residues: CASSPGTSGSAEYF. The CDR3, as DNA: TGCGCCAGCAGTCCAGGGACTAGCGGGAGTGCAGAGTACTTC.

This clonotype appeared many times. The genes are TRBV18 and TRBJ2-5, with TRBD1 identical over 11 bases. The CDR3 is 14 residues long. J was trimmed by 4 bases and V by 3 bases; bases with no gene match: 1. The V gene's germline CDR1 is KGHSH and CDR2 LQKENI. Here the CDR3 reads CASSPGQGGETQYF. DNA of the CDR3: TGTGCCAGCTCACCGGGACAGGGGGGAGAGACCCAGTACTTC.

J is TRBJ2-3 and V is TRBV24-1; 7 nucleotides line up with TRBD1. The V gene's germline CDR1 is KGHDR and CDR2 SFDVKD. V lost 10 bases, J lost 1 base, and 4 bases stayed unmatched. The CDR3 extends over 13 amino acids. The CDR3 sequence is CATQGSGTDTQYF. The CDR3 DNA follows: TGTGCCACACAGGGGTCTGGCACAGATACGCAGTATTTT.

This clonotype was found many times. The rearrangement uses TRBV19 and TRBJ2-3; perhaps TRBD1 as D (6 bases). Trimming took off 4 bases at V and 2 bases at J, with 10 bases between the two ends. Germline lookup yields CDR1 LNHDA and CDR2 SQIVND (reference sequence). This CDR3 is 14 amino acids long. In DNA form, the CDR3 reads TGTGCCAGTAGTACTACAGGGTCCACAGATACGCAGTATTTT. Amino acids: CASSTTGSTDTQYF.

This clonotype was seen ten or more times. This chain connects TRBV6-1 to TRBJ1-5; 8 bases line up with TRBD1. Germline CDR1 is MNHNS and CDR2 is SASEGT. The CDR3 sequence is 15 residues long. V dropped 7 bases and J dropped 11; count of bases not matched to a gene: 16. For the CDR3, the DNA is TGTGCCAGCACCCCGGGAGTGAGACAGGGGTCGACCCAGCATTTT. It codes for CASTPGVRQGSTQHF.

This clonotype was recorded many times. The rearrangement links TRBV7-2 to TRBJ2-7, with 9 bases aligning to TRBD1. The CDR3 is 14 residues long. J was trimmed by 7 bases and V by 5 bases; bases with no gene match: 9. Germline loops: CDR1 SGHTA, CDR2 FQGNSA. The CDR3 region is CASSVGQGLGEQYF. CDR3 coding DNA: TGTGCCAGCAGCGTAGGACAGGGGTTGGGGGAGCAGTACTTC.